Listed below are T cell receptor beta chains from one sample, sequenced in a study of blood T cell repertoires in COVID-19. Here immunoSEQ multiplex PCR was the method, and the copy in TCRdb shows in-frame clones only, minus some. The sample lists roughly 130,000 clones, more than 75% occurring once. The sequenced sample was peripheral blood. All receptors derive from a woman aged 70-85 years with COVID-19, enrolled during active disease. Both conserved end residues are part of each CDR3. Clone size, where shown, is once, few, many, or a class for clones that have expanded.

clone_size v_call cdr3_aa
- TRBV9 CASSPQVRRGEGYTF
- TRBV7-8 CASSTERWGKLFF
once TRBV5-6 CASSQAGAYYNEQFF
few TRBV5-1 CASSGSGQTYGYTF
- TRBV4-3 CASSHRRTVMGTEAFF
- TRBV10-3 CAISGSIGDSGANVLTF
- TRBV27 CASSFRGGVYEQYF
- TRBV19 CASSNTFGGTGRPDTQYF
- TRBV7-8 CASSLVVGGTGELFF
- TRBV19 CASSPTGLTDTQYF
few TRBV11-2 CASSNDRASHEQYF
once TRBV7-2 CASSLVWTSDEQYF
- TRBV18 CASSLTGRGNQPQHF
- TRBV5-5 CASSLAGSDYGYTF
- TRBV5-6 CASSLGLGEYF
- TRBV6-5 CASRIVTGKENEAFF
- TRBV5-1 CASSDGQGGQPQHF
- TRBV10-3 CASAWDTSSNEQYF
few TRBV12-3/TRBV12-4 CASSRWTGNGYTF
- TRBV4-2 CASSRGLAEETQYF
- TRBV2 CASSGTGWGEETQYF
few TRBV6-6 CASTGIGPYGYTF
- TRBV28 CASSWGGNQPQHF
- TRBV5-4 CASSSGSSSYNEQFF
- TRBV29-1 CSVENLGNGRQYF
- TRBV7-2 CASSSPGRPLHF
- TRBV4-3 CASSQDRAYEQYF
few TRBV5-1 CASSLGTGGINEKLFF
- TRBV25-1 CASSDRVEEKLFF
- TRBV10-3 CAMNTGDDYGYTF
once TRBV3-1/TRBV3-2 CASSQDLGRPGGADTQYF
- TRBV2 CASRLQLGCTF
- TRBV5-8 CASSVAGGVFTDTQYF
- TRBV9 CASSVDRTGNYGYTF
few TRBV27 CASSLRQGNYGYTF
few TRBV5-4 CASSLAADRGRSEQFF
- TRBV6-6 CASSFATGGPRYGYTF
- TRBV2 CASSPPQGGRNEQFF
- TRBV5-1 CASRTGSNTEAFF
- TRBV4-2 CASSQEGHPGGNTDTQYF
few TRBV3-1/TRBV3-2 CASSQRGPNSPLHF
- TRBV7-3 CASSSWDRGLGNTEAFF
- TRBV10-3 CAISGKGLSGGHTDTQYF
once TRBV2 CASSDGRGNQPQHF
few TRBV19 CASTKGRAGQDEAFF
- TRBV5-5 CASSPTGGEQYF
- TRBV4-2 CASSQDPAAHRGQYF
- TRBV3-1/TRBV3-2 CASSLDSSYEQYF